One and the same sample provided the 25 T cell receptor beta chains below, sequenced in a study of cytomegalovirus exposure and HLA in healthy donors. The PCR employed 60 Vbeta primers together with 13 Jbeta primers. Here immunoSEQ multiplex PCR was the method, and the copy in TCRdb shows in-frame clones only, minus some. The listing contains approximately 150,000 clones. Sequenced sample: PBMCs. The receptors come from a male donor in good health and CMV-seronegative.

The CDR3 sequence: CASSQSPDQPQHF. Written as DNA, the CDR3 is TGCGCCAGCAGCCAAAGCCCTGATCAGCCCCAGCATTTT. The chain employs TRBV4-3 and TRBJ1-5, with D hard to call. This CDR3 is 13 amino acids long. V was pared by 2 bases and J by 5 bases, with 7 bases between. In germline, CDR1 is LGHNA, CDR2 YSLEER.

This chain joins TRBV5-1 and TRBJ1-1; D is uncertain. The CDR3 has 15 amino acids. Trimming removed 1 base at V and 0 bases at J, with 10 bases between. The germline CDR1 and CDR2 sequences are SGHRS and YFSETQ. Written as DNA, the CDR3 is TGCGCCAGCAGCTTGCTAACAGAACTGAACACTGAAGCTTTCTTT. Its translation is CASSLLTELNTEAFF.

V gene TRBV5-4 combines with J gene TRBJ1-3, with D perhaps TRBD1 (6 bases). This CDR3 is 15 amino acids long. Germline CDR1 reads SGHNT; CDR2 reads YYREEE (reference sequence). V dropped 0 bases and J dropped 2 bases, with 9 bases sitting between them. The DNA for the CDR3 is TGTGCCAGCAGCTTGGCAGGGGCCGCTGGAAACACCATATATTTT. This gives the protein CASSLAGAAGNTIYF. The full variable domain, in which reference TRBV5-4 and TRBJ1-3 provide the parts outside the CDR3, is ETGVTQSPTHLIKTRGQQVTLRCSSQSGHNTVSWYQQALGQGPQFIFQYYREEENGRGNFPPRFSGLQFPNYSSELNVNALELDDSALYLCASSLAGAAGNTIYFGEGSWLTVV.

The chain links TRBV4-2 to TRBJ2-1; 10 bases align to TRBD2. Trimming at V came to 4 bases and at J to 8 bases, leaving 8 bases not matched to a gene. The length of the CDR3 is 15 residues. Looked up from germline, CDR1 is LGHNA and CDR2 is YNFKEQ. CDR3 in amino acids: CASSPSGGVADEQFF. The CDR3 region has the DNA TGTGCCAGCAGCCCGAGCGGGGGGGTTGCCGATGAGCAGTTCTTC.

This chain uses TRBV4-1 with TRBJ2-7, with TRBD2 as a possible D gene (5 bases). The CDR3 extends over 18 amino acids. V was trimmed by 0 bases and J by 6 bases, leaving 24 bases between them. Germline CDR1 and CDR2: MGHRA and YSYEKL. The CDR3: CASSQDVGISTRAGEQYF. CDR3 nucleotides: TGCGCCAGCAGCCAAGATGTAGGGATCAGCACGAGGGCCGGCGAGCAGTACTTC.

The chain is built from TRBV6-5 and TRBJ2-7; perhaps TRBD1 as D (7 bases). The V gene lost 10 bases and the J gene lost 7 bases, with 17 bases spanning the gap. The CDR3 loop spans 12 amino acids. Germline-derived CDR1 and CDR2 are MNHEY and SVGAGI. In DNA form, the CDR3 reads TGTGCCACGCGGGAAAGGGGGCGTGAGCAGTACTTC. Translated: CATRERGREQYF.

The chain is built from TRBV4-3 and TRBJ2-3; D is perhaps TRBD1 (6 bases). Trimming removed 4 bases from V and 3 bases from J, with 14 bases in between. This CDR3 region has 15 residues. Germline V gives CDR1 LGHNA, CDR2 YSLEER. The CDR3 sequence is CASSRSFRGTDTQYF. In DNA, the CDR3 is TGCGCCAGCAGCCGTTCTTTTAGGGGGACAGATACGCAGTATTTT.

The CDR3 protein is CASTADTGNTIYF. The CDR3 nucleotides read TGTGCCAGCACCGCAGATACTGGAAACACCATATATTTT. This chain uses TRBV6-5 with TRBJ1-3, with unresolved D. The CDR3 is 13 amino acids. The germline V gene encodes CDR1 MNHEY and CDR2 SVGAGI. V lost 7 bases, J lost 2 bases, and 9 bases lay in between.

This chain connects TRBV6-5 to TRBJ1-2; D is unresolved. The ends were cut back, 5 bases at V and 3 bases at J, with 16 bases in the middle. Germline CDR1 MNHEY, CDR2 SVGAGI. The CDR3 is 15 amino acids. The DNA of the CDR3 is TGTGCCAGCAGTGACTACAGCTCTTCCGACTATGGCTACACCTTC. As protein: CASSDYSSSDYGYTF.

V and J are TRBV10-1 and TRBJ2-1; D remains unclear. Germline assignment: CDR1 WNHNN and CDR2 SYGVQD (reference sequence). V shed 0 bases and J shed 10 bases, with 7 bases lying between them. The CDR3 is 12 amino acids. The CDR3 sequence is CASSESSREQFF. The DNA of the CDR3 is TGCGCCAGCAGTGAGTCGTCGAGGGAGCAGTTCTTC.

The rearrangement joins TRBV6-5 to TRBJ2-1, with 7 bases identical to TRBD2. V was clipped by 6 bases and J by 4 bases; unmatched bases: 9. The germline gives CDR1 MNHEY, CDR2 SVGAGI. The CDR3 length is 15 residues. For the CDR3, the DNA is TGTGCCAGCAGGTCTGAGCGGGACCCTTACAATGAGCAGTTCTTC. Protein sequence: CASRSERDPYNEQFF.

A note on this clone: The same CDR3 arises from other DNA sequences in this sample as well. The chain combines TRBV7-9 with TRBJ1-1; 9 nucleotides align to TRBD1. The CDR3 consists of 13 residues. The germline gives CDR1 SEHNR, CDR2 FQNEAQ (reference sequence). Trimming at V came to 5 bases and at J to 3 bases, leaving 1 base not matched to a gene. The CDR3 nucleotides are TGTGCCAGCAGCCGGACAGGGGACACTGAAGCTTTCTTT. Protein sequence: CASSRTGDTEAFF.

The chain employs TRBV4-1 and TRBJ1-1; TRBD1 aligns across 9 bases. The V and J ends lost 3 bases and 7 bases, in that order; junction bases with no gene match: 18. Germline CDR1 and CDR2: MGHRA and YSYEKL. This CDR3 has 18 amino acids. The DNA for the CDR3 is TGCGCCAGCAGCCATCCCGAAGGACAGGGGAAGGCCTCCTATGAAGCTTTCTTT. This codes for CASSHPEGQGKASYEAFF.

The chain joins TRBV20-1 to TRBJ1-2; no clear D gene. The CDR3 runs to 9 residues. The germline V gene has CDR1 DFQATT and CDR2 SNEGSKA (reference sequence). V lost 7 bases and J lost 8, with 8 bases in between. The CDR3 spells CSVIPGYTF. CDR3 sequence (DNA): TGCAGTGTAATCCCCGGCTACACCTTC.

The V and J genes are TRBV29-1 and TRBJ2-7, with D perhaps TRBD1 (6 bases). Trimming took off 0 bases at V and 0 bases at J, with 21 bases between the two ends. The CDR3 spans 18 residues. Germline CDR1 is SQVTM and CDR2 is ANQGSEA. The CDR3 sequence: CSVEDRRRDIVGSYEQYF. CDR3 sequence (DNA): TGCAGCGTTGAAGATCGACGCAGGGACATCGTCGGCTCCTACGAGCAGTACTTC.

The V call is TRBV6-4, the J call TRBJ2-2; 9 bases match TRBD2. Germline V gene data show CDR1 as MRHNA and CDR2 as SNTAGT. The V segment lost 4 bases and the J segment 2 bases; nucleotides outside the gene matches: 2. This CDR3 spans 15 amino acids. The CDR3 DNA sequence: TGTGCCAGCAGTGTACTAGCGGGTAACACCGGGGAGCTGTTTTTT. Amino acid sequence: CASSVLAGNTGELFF.

The chain joins TRBV6-5 to TRBJ1-1; no clear D gene. The CDR3 is 15 residues long. V gave up 3 bases and J gave up 1 base, with 12 bases separating them. Looked up from germline, CDR1 is MNHEY and CDR2 is SVGAGI. Here the CDR3 DNA reads TGTGCCAGCAGTTATTCCACCACGGGGAACACTGAAGCTTTCTTT. Amino acid sequence: CASSYSTTGNTEAFF.

The chain joins TRBV7-9 to TRBJ2-7, with TRBD2 identical over 11 bases. The ends lost 8 bases at V and 6 bases at J; junction bases unmatched: 9. The germline CDR1 and CDR2 sequences are SEHNR and FQNEAQ (reference sequence). The CDR3 consists of 14 residues. CDR3 in amino acids: CASAISGLAVEQYF. CDR3 DNA: TGTGCCAGCGCTATCTCGGGACTAGCGGTCGAGCAGTACTTC.

The chain joins TRBV5-6 to TRBJ1-2; D is ambiguous. CDR1 is SGHDT, CDR2 YYEEEE, per germline. V gave up 4 bases and J gave up 6 bases, with 22 bases separating them. The CDR3 has 16 amino acids. CDR3 sequence: CASSPLRTTVPHGYTF. CDR3 DNA: TGTGCCAGCAGCCCCCTCAGGACTACGGTGCCTCATGGCTACACCTTC.

The rearrangement uses TRBV18 and TRBJ2-2; D perhaps matches TRBD1 (6 bases). The CDR3 contains 14 residues. Deletions cut 4 bases from V and 0 bases from J, with 6 bases between. The germline V gene has CDR1 KGHSH and CDR2 LQKENI. CDR3 amino acids: CASSQGANTGELFF. In DNA form, the CDR3 reads TGTGCCAGCTCACAGGGGGCGAACACCGGGGAGCTGTTTTTT.

J is TRBJ1-5 and V is TRBV30, with D hard to call. Trimming took off 0 bases at V and 7 bases at J, with 13 bases between the two ends. Germline values: CDR1 GTSNPN, CDR2 SVGIG (reference sequence). The CDR3 loop spans 14 amino acids. CDR3 sequence: CAWSVGGREQPQHF. The CDR3 DNA sequence: TGTGCCTGGAGTGTAGGAGGGCGCGAGCAGCCCCAGCATTTT.

CDR3 sequence: CASSSEVAGPPTDTQYF. CDR3 coding DNA: TGTGCCAGCAGCTCCGAGGTGGCAGGGCCCCCTACAGATACGCAGTATTTT. V is TRBV7-9 and J is TRBJ2-3; D is perhaps TRBD1 (5 bases). CDR1 and CDR2 from the germline V gene are SEHNR and FQNEAQ (reference sequence). This CDR3 contains 17 residues. V gave up 4 bases and J gave up 3 bases, with 20 bases separating them.

The J gene is TRBJ1-1, the V gene TRBV28; no definite D call. The V end was cut by 4 bases, the J end by 4 bases, with 7 bases between. Germline-derived CDR1 and CDR2 are MDHEN and SYDVKM. The CDR3 is made up of 12 amino acids. For the CDR3, the DNA is TGTGCCAGCAGTTCAGGTCCCACTGAAGCTTTCTTT. Amino acids: CASSSGPTEAFF.

J is TRBJ2-1 and V is TRBV5-1; 10 nucleotides agree with TRBD2. V lost 2 bases and J lost 2; bases outside the gene matches: 13. This CDR3 has 19 amino acids. The germline gives CDR1 SGHRS, CDR2 YFSETQ. The chain's CDR3 is CASSFKREGWRGAYNEQFF. The CDR3, as DNA: TGCGCCAGCAGCTTTAAGCGGGAGGGTTGGAGGGGGGCCTACAATGAGCAGTTCTTC.

This sequence joins TRBV30 and TRBJ2-1; 7 bases align to TRBD2. This CDR3 spans 14 amino acids. The germline CDR1 and CDR2 sequences are GTSNPN and SVGIG (reference sequence). Losses at the gene ends were 6 bases for V and 4 bases for J; bases not matched to a gene: 9. CDR3 amino acids: CACRAGVSYNEQFF. DNA of the CDR3: TGTGCCTGTAGGGCGGGAGTGTCTTACAATGAGCAGTTCTTC.